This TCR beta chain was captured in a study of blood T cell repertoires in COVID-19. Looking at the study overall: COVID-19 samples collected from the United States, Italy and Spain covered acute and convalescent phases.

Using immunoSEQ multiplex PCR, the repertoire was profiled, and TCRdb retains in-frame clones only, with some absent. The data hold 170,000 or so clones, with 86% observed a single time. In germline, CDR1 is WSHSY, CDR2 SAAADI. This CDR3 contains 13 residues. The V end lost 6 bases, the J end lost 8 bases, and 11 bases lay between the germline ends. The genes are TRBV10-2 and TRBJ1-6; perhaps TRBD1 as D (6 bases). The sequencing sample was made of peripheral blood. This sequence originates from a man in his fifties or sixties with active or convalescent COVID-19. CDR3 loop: CASRRGSDSPLHF. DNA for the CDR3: TGCGCCAGCAGGAGGGGGTCAGATTCACCCCTCCACTTT.